The clone carrying this T cell receptor (beta chain) was seen a handful of times. No antigen is known for it. This entry belongs to a study of CD8 T cells in ankylosing spondylitis. Broader study findings: Several highly homologous variants made up a TCR beta motif that seemed to typify ankylosing spondylitis blood. Earlier authors reported some of these motif variants in reactive arthritis synovial fluid and blood.

Each TCR beta library was made by quantitative 5'-RACE that incorporated molecular barcodes. TCRdb called the 5' RACE reads again in MiXCR, with one record for every CDR3 protein. The sample yields 700,000 to 850,000 distinct CDR3 sequences, approximately 10% seen once. Per the germline V gene, CDR1 is LNHDA and CDR2 is SQIVND (reference sequence). This CDR3 comprises 13 residues. This receptor was identified in a male donor with ankylosing spondylitis. Sequencing input: blood, either unsorted or a sorted T cell fraction (not recorded which). This sequence joins TRBV19 and TRBJ2-2; the match to TRBD2 covers 9 bases. The CDR3 DNA reads as TGTGCGGGAGCTAGCGGGGTCCCCGGGGAGCTGTTTTTT. Protein sequence: CAGASGVPGELFF.